The 20 T cell receptor beta chains below were found in one sample sequenced in a study of cytotoxic CD8 clonotypes in ibrutinib-treated CLL. The data were produced by immunoSEQ multiplex PCR, yet TCRdb's version contains in-frame clones alone and is incomplete. The sample includes almost 250,000 clones, 70% of them seen just once. Sequences were derived from PBMCs, sampled after 24 months of ibrutinib treatment. Receptors originate from a human donor with chronic lymphocytic leukemia.

This chain joins TRBV5-1 and TRBJ2-3; 7 nucleotides agree with TRBD2. The CDR3 is 17 amino acids. V lost 3 bases and J lost 0; bases outside the gene matches: 10. Germline-derived CDR1 and CDR2 are SGHRS and YFSETQ. CDR3 DNA: TGCGCCAGCAGCTGGGGTCTAGCGGAGACTAGCACAGATACGCAGTATTTT. It encodes CASSWGLAETSTDTQYF.

This clone came up once. CDR3 in DNA: TGTGCCAGCAGTTCACTGGAGGGACAAGCCTACGAGCAGTACTTC. Protein product: CASSSLEGQAYEQYF. V usage is TRBV6-5 and J usage is TRBJ2-7, with D perhaps TRBD1 or TRBD2 (6 bases each). CDR1 is MNHEY, CDR2 SVGAGI, per germline. The V end lost 4 bases, the J end lost 2 bases, and 15 bases lay between the germline ends. CDR3 length equals 15 residues.

The chain couples TRBV29-1 to TRBJ2-2; TRBD1 might be the D (5 bases). The germline V gene encodes CDR1 SQVTM and CDR2 ANQGSEA. The V gene lost 7 bases and the J gene lost 0 bases, with 9 bases spanning the gap. The CDR3 has 13 residues. The CDR3 sequence is CSGDSPNTGELFF. As DNA, the CDR3 is TGCAGCGGTGACAGTCCGAACACCGGGGAGCTGTTTTTT.

The chain recombines TRBV27 with TRBJ1-2; 7 nucleotides line up with TRBD1. Germline V gene lookup returns CDR1 MNHEY and CDR2 SMNVEV (reference sequence). The CDR3 totals 13 residues. With 6 bases clipped from V and 8 bases from J, the junction kept 9 bases outside the gene matches. The DNA for the CDR3 is TGTGCCAGCAGCTTAGGGGGCGCGATGGGCTACACCTTC. Protein: CASSLGGAMGYTF.

The J gene is TRBJ1-5, the V gene TRBV4-2; D possibly corresponds to TRBD1 (6 bases). Germline CDR1 is LGHNA and CDR2 is YNFKEQ. The V gene lost 0 bases and the J gene lost 6 bases, with 12 bases spanning the gap. This CDR3 comprises 15 residues. CDR3 nucleotide sequence: TGTGCCAGCAGCCAAGATAGGGGGGTACTTCAGCCCCAGCATTTT. It encodes CASSQDRGVLQPQHF.

This clone has more than one count but fewer than ten. V is TRBV7-9 and J is TRBJ1-5; D gene ambiguous. V gave up 1 base and J gave up 0 bases, with 4 bases separating them. The V gene's germline CDR1 is SEHNR and CDR2 FQNEAQ (reference sequence). CDR3 length: 14 amino acids. The CDR3 loop reads CASSLGNSNQPQHF. The CDR3 nucleotides are TGTGCCAGCAGCTTAGGGAATAGCAATCAGCCCCAGCATTTT.

The sample holds a few counts of this clone. The gene calls are TRBV28 and TRBJ2-5; D is unresolved. The CDR3 has 15 residues. Germline V lookup: CDR1 MDHEN, CDR2 SYDVKM. V shed 4 bases and J shed 7 bases, with 19 bases lying between them. CDR3 protein: CASSSDGGAGGTQYF. The DNA for the CDR3 is TGTGCCAGCAGTTCCGACGGCGGTGCAGGCGGGACCCAGTACTTC.

This chain links TRBV29-1 with TRBJ2-7, with no clear D. V lost 7 bases, J lost 2 bases, and 9 bases lay in between. The V gene's germline CDR1 is SQVTM and CDR2 ANQGSEA. This CDR3 has 11 residues. In DNA, the CDR3 is TGCAGCGCTCTAGATACCTACGAGCAGTACTTC. Its translation: CSALDTYEQYF.

This chain uses TRBV9 with TRBJ2-6, with D unresolved. Germline loops: CDR1 SGDLS, CDR2 YYNGEE. Trimming pared 4 bases from V and 0 bases from J, leaving 5 bases between. The CDR3 length is 14 residues. DNA for the CDR3: TGTGCCAGCAGCACATACTCTGGGGCCAACGTCCTGACTTTC. This translates into CASSTYSGANVLTF.

The chain links TRBV9 to TRBJ2-2, with D unresolved. Deletions cut 9 bases from V and 1 base from J, with 10 bases between. CDR3 length equals 13 residues. The germline CDR1 and CDR2 sequences are SGDLS and YYNGEE. Here the CDR3 reads CATSEGNTGELFF. CDR3 nucleotide sequence: TGTGCCACCTCGGAAGGGAACACCGGGGAGCTGTTTTTT. Complete variable domain (other parts from reference TRBV9 and TRBJ2-2): DSGVTQTPKHLITATGQRVTLRCSPRSGDLSVYWYQQSLDQGLQFLIQYYNGEERAKGNILERFSAQQFPDLHSELNLSSLELGDSALYFCATSEGNTGELFFGEGSRLTVL.

In DNA, the CDR3 is TGTGCCAGCAGCTTAGGGGGGGCTGGGGCCAACGTCCTGACTTTC. Translation: CASSLGGAGANVLTF. V is TRBV11-2 and J is TRBJ2-6; the D gene is possibly TRBD2 (6 bases). With 1 base removed from V and 2 bases from J, the gap between germline ends came to 6 bases. The CDR3 extends over 15 amino acids. Germline V lookup: CDR1 SGHAT, CDR2 FQNNGV.

This chain's CDR3 is CASSGDSEAFF. The CDR3 DNA reads as TGTGCCAGCAGCGGGGATTCTGAAGCTTTCTTT. The chain joins TRBV13 to TRBJ1-1; D is unclear. CDR1 and CDR2 from the germline V gene are PRHDT and FYEKMQ (reference sequence). Between the trimmed V and J ends, which lost 5 bases and 6 bases, there was a span of 7 bases. The CDR3 spans 11 residues.

J is TRBJ2-7 and V is TRBV2; a weak D match, TRBD1 (6 bases). V was pared by 4 bases and J by 3 bases, with 10 bases between. Germline V gives CDR1 SNHLY, CDR2 FYNNEI. This CDR3 contains 13 residues. The CDR3 DNA reads as TGTGCCAGCAGTGCTGCGACAGGCTACGAGCAGTACTTC. Protein product: CASSAATGYEQYF.

The chain links TRBV5-1 to TRBJ2-1; D remains unclear. This CDR3 comprises 11 residues. Trimming stripped 4 bases from V and 8 bases from J, with 7 bases between. The germline CDR1 and CDR2 sequences are SGHRS and YFSETQ. The CDR3 region has the DNA TGCGCCAGCAGCGACCAGGATGAGCAGTTCTTC. It yields the protein CASSDQDEQFF.

The rearrangement joins TRBV10-3 to TRBJ2-1; 11 nucleotides agree with TRBD2. Germline CDR1 reads ENHRY; CDR2 reads SYGVKD. There are 15 residues in the CDR3. Unmatched junction bases numbered 2, after V lost 4 bases and J lost 3 bases. CDR3 DNA sequence: TGTGCCATCAGTGGGGGGACTAGCGGCTACAATGAGCAGTTCTTC. Translated, it gives CAISGGTSGYNEQFF.

Remarks on this clone: A much larger clone is a single base away; this may be a read error. J is TRBJ2-7 and V is TRBV9, with D possibly being TRBD2 (5 bases). The ends were cut back, 5 bases at V and 3 bases at J, with 15 bases in the middle. The germline V gene encodes CDR1 SGDLS and CDR2 YYNGEE. CDR3 length: 14 residues. The CDR3 sequence: CASRATRTVYEQYF. CDR3 nucleotides: TGTGCCAGCAGAGCCACTAGGACCGTCTACGAGCAGTACTTC.

The rearrangement uses TRBV27 and TRBJ2-7; 13 bases agree with TRBD2. The CDR3 runs 15 residues. CDR1 is MNHEY, CDR2 SMNVEV, per germline (reference sequence). V trimming: 8 bases; J trimming: 2 bases; junction bases outside the gene matches: 6. The CDR3 is CASRSGTSGAYEQYF. The CDR3 nucleotides read TGTGCCAGCCGATCCGGGACTAGCGGGGCCTACGAGCAGTACTTC.

This rearrangement joins TRBV18 to TRBJ1-6, with D perhaps matching TRBD1 (5 bases). Germline assignment: CDR1 KGHSH and CDR2 LQKENI. The germline V and J ends were trimmed by 4 bases and 7 bases, with 11 bases remaining between them. The CDR3 totals 14 residues. The CDR3 loop reads CASSRQGLNSPLHF. The CDR3 nucleotides read TGTGCCAGCTCACGTCAGGGTTTGAATTCACCCCTCCACTTT.

The chain links TRBV7-2 to TRBJ1-2; no firm D call. The CDR3 loop spans 14 amino acids. The ends were cut back, 4 bases at V and 1 base at J, with 10 bases in the middle. Germline values: CDR1 SGHTA, CDR2 FQGNSA. CDR3 in DNA: TGTGCCAGCAGCTCGGCAGGATTTAACTATGGCTACACCTTC. Translation: CASSSAGFNYGYTF.

The chain combines TRBV29-1 with TRBJ1-4; D not resolved. With 6 bases removed from V and 7 bases from J, the gap between germline ends came to 12 bases. Germline loops: CDR1 SQVTM, CDR2 ANQGSEA. This CDR3 comprises 12 residues. DNA for the CDR3: TGCAGCGTGAGCTGGTCGGGTGAAAAACTGTTTTTT. It codes for CSVSWSGEKLFF.